The clone carrying this TCR beta chain appeared many times. What it recognizes is unknown. Amplification of TCR beta CDR3 regions used RNA as the template. Primed by the HTBI set, a first-round RT-PCR was run on the TCR CDR3. TCRdb called the multiplex PCR reads again in MiXCR, with one record for every CDR3 protein. The sample shows around 560,000 distinct CDR3 sequences, 16% of them seen only once. Unmatched junction bases numbered 4, after V lost 3 bases and J lost 5 bases. Germline V gene lookup returns CDR1 DFQATT and CDR2 SNEGSKA (reference sequence). This CDR3 region has 13 residues. This record comes from a study of T cells in Graves' hyperthyroidism and ophthalmopathy. Study results and caveats: Most thyroid-expanded clonotypes above 0.001 were also found in blood. With a median lead of roughly 6.8 months before onset, the model predicted ophthalmopathy.

With a duration under 2 months, the hyperthyroidism was newly diagnosed in patients aged 18 to 65. Input material: blood. This sequence joins TRBV20-1 and TRBJ2-5, with 9 bases fitting TRBD2. The sequence derives from a woman aged 18-29 years with Graves' hyperthyroidism. CDR3 nucleotide sequence: TGCAGTGCTAGGCAAGCGGGGGGTGAGACCCAGTACTTC. This encodes CSARQAGGETQYF.